Shown below are 15 T cell receptor beta chains from a single sample sequenced in a study of vaccination and CD4 T cells after COVID-19. The treatment: roughly 10-day PBMC culture with coronavirus spike peptide pools or control peptides (ViraFEST assay). The assay that was used to sequence DNA from cultured CD4+ T cells was the Oncomine TCR Beta short-read assay. TCRdb re-analysed the PCR reads in MiXCR, keeping a single row per CDR3 protein. The sample holds approximately 12,000 distinct CDR3 sequences, around 66% seen once. Antigens of these TCRs are unknown. The sample consisted of CD4+ T cells from blood, cultured in vitro. Receptors originate from a human donor who had recovered from COVID-19.

A few counts support this clonotype. The V call is TRBV5-4, the J call TRBJ2-7; 9 bases align to TRBD2. Germline V gene data show CDR1 as SGHNT and CDR2 as YYREEE (reference sequence). The CDR3 is 15 residues long. With 1 base clipped from V and 0 bases from J, the junction kept 2 bases outside the gene matches. As DNA, the CDR3 is TGTGCCAGCAGCTTGAGTAGCGGGAGCTCCTACGAGCAGTACTTC. Translation: CASSLSSGSSYEQYF.

The chain joins TRBV21-1 to TRBJ2-3; TRBD2, the table's D call, lacks a check against the DNA. TRBV21-1 is tagged as a pseudogene. CDR3 length: 22 residues. This chain's CDR3 is CASSTNPGLAGEHPPSTDTQYF. The DNA of the CDR3 is TGTGCCAGCAGTACAAACCCCGGACTAGCGGGGGAGCACCCCCCTAGCACAGATACGCAGTATTTT.

This clonotype ranks as medium-sized. This sequence joins TRBV6-5 and TRBJ1-2; maybe TRBD1 (5 bases). The CDR3 spans 14 residues. V was shortened by 4 bases and J by 7 bases, with 16 bases between the two germline ends. Germline V gene data show CDR1 as MNHEY and CDR2 as SVGAGI. The CDR3, as DNA: TGTGCCAGCAGTTGGTCAGGGACCGAAGGTGGCTACACCTTC. Translating it yields CASSWSGTEGGYTF.

The chain uses TRBV18 and TRBJ1-1, with D possibly being TRBD1 (5 bases). Per germline, CDR1 KGHSH and CDR2 LQKENI. With 2 bases removed from V and 1 base from J, the gap between germline ends came to 11 bases. This CDR3 comprises 15 residues. The chain's CDR3 is CASSPKGVGNTEAFF. CDR3 DNA sequence: TGTGCCAGCTCACCAAAAGGGGTGGGGAACACTGAAGCTTTCTTT.

The chain joins TRBV12-3 or TRBV12-4 to TRBJ1-4; 8 bases map to TRBD1. Trimming removed 5 bases from V and 8 bases from J; junction bases left unmatched: 7. CDR3 length: 14 residues. The CDR3 protein is CASSVQGAQEKLFF. The CDR3 DNA is TGTGCCAGCAGTGTCCAGGGGGCTCAGGAAAAACTGTTTTTT.

The chain recombines TRBV4-3 with TRBJ2-2, with 10 bases that match TRBD2. Germline V lookup: CDR1 LGHNA, CDR2 YSLEER. This CDR3 region has 16 residues. The trim removed 4 bases at V and 5 bases at J, leaving 7 bases unmatched. The CDR3 sequence is CASSPAPGLATGELFF. The CDR3 DNA reads as TGCGCCAGCAGCCCGGCCCCGGGACTAGCGACCGGGGAGCTGTTTTTT.

This chain joins TRBV27 and TRBJ1-1, with a tentative D call TRBD1 (6 bases). Trimming cost V 7 bases and J 5 bases, with 20 bases left between them. Per germline, CDR1 MNHEY and CDR2 SMNVEV (reference sequence). The CDR3 has 15 residues. CDR3 coding DNA: TGTGCCAGCATCGATAGAACAGGGTGGGGGACTGAAGCTTTCTTT. Residues: CASIDRTGWGTEAFF.

The rearrangement links TRBV27 to TRBJ2-7; 8 nucleotides align to TRBD1. CDR1 is MNHEY, CDR2 SMNVEV, per germline (reference sequence). The V segment lost 7 bases and the J segment 0 bases; nucleotides outside the gene matches: 8. The CDR3 has 15 amino acids. This CDR3 reads CASNEAGGASYEQYF. CDR3 DNA: TGTGCCAGCAACGAAGCAGGGGGCGCCTCCTACGAGCAGTACTTC.

The chain couples TRBV7-3 to TRBJ2-3; maybe TRBD1 (5 bases). V lost 5 bases and J lost 3, with 12 bases in between. Germline V CDR1 and CDR2: SGHTA, FQGTGA. The length of the CDR3 is 14 residues. In DNA form, the CDR3 reads TGTGCCAGCAGCCCCGACAGAACAACAGATACGCAGTATTTT. Encoded protein: CASSPDRTTDTQYF.

V gene TRBV5-1 combines with J gene TRBJ2-3; TRBD2 agrees at 13 bases. Germline assignment: CDR1 SGHRS and CDR2 YFSETQ. CDR3 size: 15 residues. With 4 bases clipped from V and 6 bases from J, the junction kept 5 bases outside the gene matches. For the CDR3, the DNA is TGCGCCAGCAGCATCGGACTAGCGGGAGTGGATACGCAGTATTTT. Translating gives CASSIGLAGVDTQYF.

The chain combines TRBV6-2 or TRBV6-3 with TRBJ2-1; D not certain. Trimming took 2 bases from V and 3 from J, leaving 14 bases between them. Germline loops: CDR1 MNHEY, CDR2 SVGEGT. This CDR3 contains 16 residues. CDR3 DNA sequence: TGTGCCAGCAGTTACCCATCAGGCAAGCTCTACAATGAGCAGTTCTTC. Translating it yields CASSYPSGKLYNEQFF.

The chain uses TRBV19 and TRBJ2-5; possibly TRBD1 or TRBD2 for D (5 bases each). The CDR3 loop spans 11 amino acids. The V end lost 9 bases, the J end lost 7 bases, and 12 bases lay between the germline ends. Per germline, CDR1 LNHDA and CDR2 SQIVND (reference sequence). The chain's CDR3 is CASGTPATQYF. The CDR3 DNA is TGTGCCAGCGGGACCCCTGCGACCCAGTACTTC.

CDR3 loop: CASSLGQMNTEAFF. DNA of the CDR3: TGTGCCAGCAGCCTAGGACAGATGAACACTGAAGCTTTCTTT. V is TRBV7-9 and J is TRBJ1-1; a weak D match, TRBD1 (6 bases). Germline assignment: CDR1 SEHNR and CDR2 FQNEAQ (reference sequence). V gave up 5 bases and J gave up 0 bases, with 10 bases separating them. This CDR3 is built from 14 residues.

The chain is built from TRBV28 and TRBJ1-5; 7 bases agree with TRBD1. Germline assignment: CDR1 MDHEN and CDR2 SYDVKM. V lost 5 bases and J lost 5; bases outside the gene matches: 6. The CDR3 totals 14 residues. This CDR3 reads CASSTGQRHQPQHF. In DNA, the CDR3 is TGTGCCAGCAGTACGGGACAGCGCCATCAGCCCCAGCATTTT. The entire variable domain, with the rest obtained from reference TRBV28 and TRBJ1-5, is as follows: DVKVTQSSRYLVKRTGEKVFLECVQDMDHENMFWYRQDPGLGLRLIYFSYDVKMKEKGDIPEGYSVSREKKERFSLILESASTNQTSMYLCASSTGQRHQPQHFGDGTRLSIL.

V and J are TRBV23-1 and TRBJ1-6; a possible D gene is TRBD1 (5 bases). TRBV23-1 belongs to the ORF category, with a function that is uncertain. CDR3 length: 17 amino acids. With 7 bases removed from V and 0 bases from J, the gap between germline ends came to 16 bases. In DNA form, the CDR3 reads TGCGCCAGCATTGGGAGACAGAGTAACTCCTATAATTCACCCCTCCACTTT. The encoded protein is CASIGRQSNSYNSPLHF.